The clone carrying this T cell receptor (beta chain) came up once. What it binds is unknown. The data originate from a study of tumor-infiltrating lymphocytes in primary liver carcinoma. Study summary: Staging placed the tumors at T1-T3 N0M0, and they measured about 4 to 10 cm across. Study-wide points: Top-250-clone fractions were significantly higher in tumors than in blood (p = 0.039).

The source material, roughly 18-32 mg of unsorted bulk tissue, was used to co-extract RNA and DNA. The sampling covered five separate regions of each tumor. Histology found more than 85% viable tumor cells per sample. A constant-region primer primed TCR beta cDNA synthesis from roughly 500 ng of total RNA. Three nested multiplex PCR rounds of slightly modified ARM-PCR generated TCR beta libraries. The first two PCR rounds, around 10 cycles each, used TRBV1-TRBV30 forward primers and a C-beta reverse primer. A single record per CDR3 protein comes from TCRdb applying MiXCR to the multiplex PCR reads. Among roughly 78,000 distinct CDR3 sequences listed, over 55% were seen once. The germline gives CDR1 SGHNT, CDR2 YENEEA. The CDR3 loop spans 15 amino acids. V lost 0 bases and J 4 bases, leaving 11 bases between the germline ends.

The chain is built from TRBV11-3 and TRBJ2-3; D remains ambiguous. This TCR derives from a woman aged 60 to 75 with primary liver carcinoma and hepatitis B virus infection. Sequenced sample: liver tumor tissue from sampling region 4. Stated subset: tumor region T4, right-lateral pole. CDR3 sequence (DNA): TGTGCCAGCAGCTTAGATCAACTTACTCCAGATACGCAGTATTTT. Its translation is CASSLDQLTPDTQYF.